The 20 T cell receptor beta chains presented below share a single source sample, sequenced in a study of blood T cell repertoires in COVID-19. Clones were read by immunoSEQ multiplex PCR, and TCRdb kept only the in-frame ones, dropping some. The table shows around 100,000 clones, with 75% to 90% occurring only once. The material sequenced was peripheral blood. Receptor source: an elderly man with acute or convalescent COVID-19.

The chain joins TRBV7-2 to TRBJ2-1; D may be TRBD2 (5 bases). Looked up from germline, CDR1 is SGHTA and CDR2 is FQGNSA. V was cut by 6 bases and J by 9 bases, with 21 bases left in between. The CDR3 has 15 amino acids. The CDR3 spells CASSSSPRPSGEQFF. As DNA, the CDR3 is TGTGCCAGCAGTTCTTCTCCCCGGCCAAGCGGTGAGCAGTTCTTC.

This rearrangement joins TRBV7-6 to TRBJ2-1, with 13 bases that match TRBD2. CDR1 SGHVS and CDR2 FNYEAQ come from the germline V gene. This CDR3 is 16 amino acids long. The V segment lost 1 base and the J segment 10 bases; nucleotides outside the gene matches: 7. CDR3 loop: CASSLGGTSGVGEQFF. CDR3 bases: TGTGCCAGCAGCTTAGGAGGGACTAGCGGGGTCGGAGAGCAGTTCTTC.

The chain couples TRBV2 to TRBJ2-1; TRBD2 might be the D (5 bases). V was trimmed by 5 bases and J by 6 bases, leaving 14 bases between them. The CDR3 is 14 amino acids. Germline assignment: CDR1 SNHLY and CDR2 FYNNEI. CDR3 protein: CASSLQLGSNEQFF. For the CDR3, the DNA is TGTGCCAGCAGTCTGCAACTGGGGAGCAATGAGCAGTTCTTC.

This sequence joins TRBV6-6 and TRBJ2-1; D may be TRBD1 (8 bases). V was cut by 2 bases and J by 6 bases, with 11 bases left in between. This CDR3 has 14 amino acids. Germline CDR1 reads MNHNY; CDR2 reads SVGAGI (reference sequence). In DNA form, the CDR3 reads TGTGCCAGCAGTTACACAGGGGGGGCCAATGAGCAGTTCTTC. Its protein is CASSYTGGANEQFF.

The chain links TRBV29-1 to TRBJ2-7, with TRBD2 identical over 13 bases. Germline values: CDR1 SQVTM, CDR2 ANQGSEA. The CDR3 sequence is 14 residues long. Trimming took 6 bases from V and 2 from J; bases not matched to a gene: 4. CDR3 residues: CSVGGTSGTYEQYF. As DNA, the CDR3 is TGCAGCGTGGGGGGGACTAGCGGGACCTACGAGCAGTACTTC.

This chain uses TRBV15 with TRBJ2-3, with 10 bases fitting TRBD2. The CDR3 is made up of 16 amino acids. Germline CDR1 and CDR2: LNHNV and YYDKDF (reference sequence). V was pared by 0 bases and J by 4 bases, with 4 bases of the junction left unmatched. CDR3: CATSREASGSPDTQYF. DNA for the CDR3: TGTGCCACCAGCAGAGAGGCTAGCGGGAGCCCAGATACGCAGTATTTT.

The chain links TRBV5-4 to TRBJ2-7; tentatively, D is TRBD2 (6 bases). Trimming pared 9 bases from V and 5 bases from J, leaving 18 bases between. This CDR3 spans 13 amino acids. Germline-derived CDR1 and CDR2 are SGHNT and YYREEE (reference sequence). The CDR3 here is CATLKGGTDEQYF. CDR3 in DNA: TGTGCCACCCTGAAGGGCGGGACTGACGAGCAGTACTTC.

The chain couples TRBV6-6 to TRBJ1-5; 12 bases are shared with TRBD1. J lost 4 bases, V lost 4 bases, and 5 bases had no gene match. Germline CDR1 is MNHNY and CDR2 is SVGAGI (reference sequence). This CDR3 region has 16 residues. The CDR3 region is CASSSLGQGANQPQHF. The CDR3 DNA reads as TGTGCCAGCAGTTCCCTGGGACAGGGGGCGAATCAGCCCCAGCATTTT.

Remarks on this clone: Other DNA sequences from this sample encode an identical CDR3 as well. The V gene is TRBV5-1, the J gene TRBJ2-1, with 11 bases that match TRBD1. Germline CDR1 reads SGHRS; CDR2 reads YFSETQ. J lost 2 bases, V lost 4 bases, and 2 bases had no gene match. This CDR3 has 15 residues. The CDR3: CASSPGQGAYNEQFF. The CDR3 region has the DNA TGCGCCAGCAGCCCGGGACAGGGGGCCTACAATGAGCAGTTCTTC.

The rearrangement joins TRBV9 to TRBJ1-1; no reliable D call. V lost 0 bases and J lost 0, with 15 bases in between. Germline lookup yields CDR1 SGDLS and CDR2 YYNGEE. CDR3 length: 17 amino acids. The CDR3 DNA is TGTGCCAGCAGCGTAGGGGAGGCGATACACATGAACACTGAAGCTTTCTTT. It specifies CASSVGEAIHMNTEAFF.

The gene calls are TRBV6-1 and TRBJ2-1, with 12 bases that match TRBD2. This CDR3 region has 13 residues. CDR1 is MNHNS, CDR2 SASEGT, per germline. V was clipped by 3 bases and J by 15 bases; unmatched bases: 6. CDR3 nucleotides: TGTGCCAGCAGTGAGTCTAGCGGGAGGGATCGGTTCTTC. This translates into CASSESSGRDRFF.

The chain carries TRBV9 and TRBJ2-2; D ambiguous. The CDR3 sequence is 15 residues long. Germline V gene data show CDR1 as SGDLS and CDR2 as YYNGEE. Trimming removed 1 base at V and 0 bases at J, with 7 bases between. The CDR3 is CASSVIEANTGELFF. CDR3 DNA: TGTGCCAGCAGCGTAATAGAAGCGAACACCGGGGAGCTGTTTTTT.

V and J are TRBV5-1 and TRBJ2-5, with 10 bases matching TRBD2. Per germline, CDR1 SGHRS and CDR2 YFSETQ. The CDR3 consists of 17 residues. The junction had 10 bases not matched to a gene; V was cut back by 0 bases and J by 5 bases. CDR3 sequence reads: CASSLAPSGRRSETQYF. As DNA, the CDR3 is TGCGCCAGCAGCTTGGCACCTAGCGGGAGACGGTCGGAGACCCAGTACTTC.

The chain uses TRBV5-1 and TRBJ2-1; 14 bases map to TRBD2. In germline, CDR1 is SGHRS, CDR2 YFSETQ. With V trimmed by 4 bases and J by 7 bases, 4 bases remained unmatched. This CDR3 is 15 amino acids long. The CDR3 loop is CASSPGTSGRNEQFF. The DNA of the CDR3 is TGCGCCAGCAGCCCGGGGACTAGCGGGAGAAATGAGCAGTTCTTC.

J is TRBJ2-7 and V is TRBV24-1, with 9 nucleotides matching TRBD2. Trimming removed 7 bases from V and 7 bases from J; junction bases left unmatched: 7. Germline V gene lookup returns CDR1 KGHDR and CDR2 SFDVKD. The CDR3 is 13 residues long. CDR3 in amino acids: CATSGGTSWEQYF. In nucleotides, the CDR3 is TGTGCCACCAGCGGGGGGACTAGCTGGGAGCAGTACTTC.

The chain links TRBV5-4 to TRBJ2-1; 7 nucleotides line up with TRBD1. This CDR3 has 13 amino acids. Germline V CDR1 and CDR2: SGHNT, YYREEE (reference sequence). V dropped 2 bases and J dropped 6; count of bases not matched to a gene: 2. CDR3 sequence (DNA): TGTGCCAGCAGCTTACAGGGGATCAATGAGCAGTTCTTC. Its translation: CASSLQGINEQFF.

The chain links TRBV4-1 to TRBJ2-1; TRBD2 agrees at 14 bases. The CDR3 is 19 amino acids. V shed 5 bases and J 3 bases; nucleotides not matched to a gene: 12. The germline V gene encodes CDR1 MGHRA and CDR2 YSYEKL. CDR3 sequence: CASSLISGTSGSSYNEQFF. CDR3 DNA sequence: TGCGCCAGCAGCTTAATCTCCGGGACTAGCGGGAGTAGCTACAATGAGCAGTTCTTC.

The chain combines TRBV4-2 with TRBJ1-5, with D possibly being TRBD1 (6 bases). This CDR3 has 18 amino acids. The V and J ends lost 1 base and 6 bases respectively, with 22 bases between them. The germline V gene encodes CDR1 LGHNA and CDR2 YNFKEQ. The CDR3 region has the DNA TGTGCCAGCAGCCAAGTCTACAGGGTCGCCTCGAGCCCTCAGCCCCAGCATTTT. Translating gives CASSQVYRVASSPQPQHF.

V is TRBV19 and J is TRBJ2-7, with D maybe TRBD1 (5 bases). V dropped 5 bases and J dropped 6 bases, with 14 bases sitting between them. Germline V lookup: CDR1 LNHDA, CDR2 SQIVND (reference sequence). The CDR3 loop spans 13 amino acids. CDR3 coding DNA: TGTGCCAGTAGTTTCCTCCAGGGTGTCGAGCAGTACTTC. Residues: CASSFLQGVEQYF.

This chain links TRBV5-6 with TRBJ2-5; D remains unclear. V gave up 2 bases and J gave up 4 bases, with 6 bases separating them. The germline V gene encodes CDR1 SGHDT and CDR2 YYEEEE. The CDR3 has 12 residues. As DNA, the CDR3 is TGTGCCAGCAGCTTTCTAGGAGAGACCCAGTACTTC. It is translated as CASSFLGETQYF.